These 8 T cell receptor beta chains came from one sample sequenced in a study of control samples from healthy donors and cancer patients. Sequencing used immunoSEQ multiplex PCR; TCRdb keeps in-frame clones, though not all of them. Of some 170,000 clones in the sample, approximately 96% are singletons; the top ten hold over 0.9%. The sequencing input was blood. The receptors derive from a woman aged 30 to 39 in good health.

This clone was seen once. V and J are TRBV6-9 and TRBJ1-4; D is undetermined. This CDR3 is built from 14 residues. V lost 3 bases and J lost 7, with 12 bases in between. CDR1 is MNHGY and CDR2 is SVAAGI in the germline V gene. The CDR3 nucleotides read TGTGCCAGCAGTTACGAGGGAAAGACTGAAAAACTGTTTTTT. Translating gives CASSYEGKTEKLFF.

The chain combines TRBV7-9 with TRBJ1-3, with TRBD1 as a possible D gene (6 bases). The germline V gene encodes CDR1 SEHNR and CDR2 FQNEAQ (reference sequence). V lost 3 bases to trimming and J lost 0 bases, with 12 bases between them. The CDR3 covers 16 residues. The CDR3 region has the DNA TGTGCCAGCAGCTTCCCAGGGGAAGGCTCTGGAAACACCATATATTTT. The encoded protein is CASSFPGEGSGNTIYF.

The rearrangement joins TRBV5-1 to TRBJ2-3, with TRBD2 identical over 9 bases. V lost 0 bases to trimming and J lost 0 bases; unmatched junction nucleotides: 8. The CDR3 sequence is 18 residues long. Germline CDR1 and CDR2: SGHRS and YFSETQ. The CDR3: CASSLAEAGGLSTDTQYF. In DNA, the CDR3 is TGCGCCAGCAGCTTGGCAGAAGCGGGAGGTCTAAGCACAGATACGCAGTATTTT.

For the CDR3, the DNA is TGTGCCAGCAGCCACATGACAGATACGCAGTATTTT. Protein sequence: CASSHMTDTQYF. The rearrangement joins TRBV3-1 (or the pseudogene TRBV3-2) to TRBJ2-3; no clear D gene. Trimming shortened V by 3 bases and J by 3 bases, and 4 bases separated the two germline ends. Looked up from germline, CDR1 is LGHDT and CDR2 is YNNKEL (reference sequence). The CDR3 is 12 amino acids.

The J gene is TRBJ1-1, the V gene TRBV5-6; TRBD1 matches at 9 bases. Germline loops: CDR1 SGHDT, CDR2 YYEEEE. Trimming took 4 bases from V and 3 from J; bases not matched to a gene: 7. The CDR3 is 15 amino acids. CDR3 region: CASSIRDRVDTEAFF. The CDR3 bases are TGTGCCAGCAGCATCCGGGACAGGGTCGACACTGAAGCTTTCTTT.

V gene TRBV28 combines with J gene TRBJ2-7; 8 nucleotides agree with TRBD1. The ends lost 10 bases at V and 2 bases at J; junction bases unmatched: 7. Germline values: CDR1 MDHEN, CDR2 SYDVKM. The CDR3 is 13 amino acids. This CDR3 is CAIGGQGTYEQYF. CDR3 DNA sequence: TGTGCCATAGGCGGACAGGGAACCTACGAGCAGTACTTC.

On this clone: One end of the junction does not line up with germline, which may come from a read error. The chain couples TRBV7-9 to TRBJ2-4, with unresolved D. Per germline, CDR1 SEHNR and CDR2 FQNEAQ (reference sequence). The CDR3 has 11 amino acids. The CDR3: CASSLAEEAIF. As DNA, the CDR3 is TGTGCCAGCAGCTTAGCCGAGGAAGCGATCTTC.

This rearrangement joins TRBV6-5 to TRBJ1-5; D gene unclear. The V gene's germline CDR1 is MNHEY and CDR2 SVGAGI. The CDR3 extends over 14 amino acids. V gave up 6 bases and J gave up 3 bases, with 12 bases separating them. The CDR3 loop is CASSYKSTNQPQHF. Written as DNA, the CDR3 is TGTGCCAGCAGCTACAAGTCGACCAATCAGCCCCAGCATTTT.